The next 2 T cell receptor beta chains were all read from a single sample in a study of vaccination effects on CD4 cells after COVID-19. This table comes from immunoSEQ multiplex PCR, and its TCRdb copy is limited to in-frame clones, with some not included. The sample has around 47,000 clones, approximately 72% seen once. Which antigens these TCRs recognize remains unknown. The culture ran for around nine days before CD4+ T cells were isolated. All study participants received two doses of BNT162b2 or mRNA-1273 vaccine. The source was CD4+ T cells from PBMCs cultured without peptide, collected after COVID-19 vaccination. The receptors were gathered from a human donor who received a COVID-19 vaccine.

J is TRBJ2-2 and V is TRBV4-2, with D tentatively TRBD1 (6 bases). Germline loops: CDR1 LGHNA, CDR2 YNFKEQ. Trimming pared 3 bases from V and 2 bases from J, leaving 13 bases between. CDR3 length equals 16 residues. Written as DNA, the CDR3 is TGTGCCAGCAGCCAGGAACCGACAGGTAACACCGGGGAGCTGTTTTTT. This gives the protein CASSQEPTGNTGELFF.

The chain uses TRBV10-3 and TRBJ1-4; D remains unclear. Germline values: CDR1 ENHRY, CDR2 SYGVKD. V dropped 0 bases and J dropped 6 bases, with 8 bases sitting between them. This CDR3 is built from 14 residues. CDR3 loop: CAISESLSDEKLFF. CDR3 nucleotide sequence: TGTGCCATCAGTGAGTCACTTTCGGATGAAAAACTGTTTTTT.